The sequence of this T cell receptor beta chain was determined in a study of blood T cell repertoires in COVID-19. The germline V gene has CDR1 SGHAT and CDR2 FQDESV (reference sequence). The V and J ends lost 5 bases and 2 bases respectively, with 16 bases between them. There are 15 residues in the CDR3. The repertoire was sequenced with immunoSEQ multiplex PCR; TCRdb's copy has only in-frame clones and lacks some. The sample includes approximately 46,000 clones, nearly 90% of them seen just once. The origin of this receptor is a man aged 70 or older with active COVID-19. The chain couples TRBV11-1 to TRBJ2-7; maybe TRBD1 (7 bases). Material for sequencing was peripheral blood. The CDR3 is CASSPGGTKAYEQYF. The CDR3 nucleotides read TGTGCCAGCAGCCCAGGGGGGACAAAAGCCTACGAGCAGTACTTC.